This passage covers 22 T cell receptor beta chains from one sample sequenced in a study of CD8 T cells in ankylosing spondylitis (TCRdb year 2017). The method was 5' RACE. The sequencing machine was an Illumina HiSeq 2500. The raw public reads went through TCRdb reprocessing: fastp at Q25, MiXCR clone calling, in-frame beta chains kept. Under each unique CDR3 protein, matching rows form one entry showing the most common genes and DNA. This sample lists 150,000 to 250,000 distinct CDR3 sequences; roughly 13% were detected once. The top ten clones comprise more than 15% of the sample. Sequencing was performed on blood, either unsorted or a sorted T cell fraction (not recorded which). The receptors here all came from a male donor with ankylosing spondylitis or in good health (not recorded which).

The chain recombines TRBV5-5 with TRBJ1-2, with D hard to call. This CDR3 is built from 14 residues. Between the trimmed V and J ends, which lost 2 bases and 6 bases, there was a span of 14 bases. The germline V gene encodes CDR1 SGHKS and CDR2 YYEKEE (reference sequence). This chain's CDR3 is CASSLIIAVDGYTF. The CDR3 DNA is TGTGCCAGCAGCTTAATCATAGCCGTCGATGGCTACACCTTC. Supplemented by reference TRBV5-5 and TRBJ1-2, the full variable domain reads DAGVTQSPTHLIKTRGQQVTLRCSPISGHKSVSWYQQVLGQGPQFIFQYYEKEERGRGNFPDRFSARQFPNYSSELNVNALLLGDSALYLCASSLIIAVDGYTFGSGTRLTVV.

The chain employs TRBV7-8 and TRBJ2-7; no reliable D call. Deletions cut 5 bases from V and 12 bases from J, with 17 bases between. The germline V gene has CDR1 SGHVS and CDR2 FQNEAQ. The CDR3 totals 12 residues. This chain's CDR3 is CASSLRSRTWYF. The CDR3 coding sequence is TGTGCCAGCAGCCTCCGGTCTCGGACCTGGTACTTC.

The sample holds many counts of this clonotype. The V and J genes are TRBV7-9 and TRBJ1-1, with D perhaps TRBD1 (5 bases). The CDR3 has 14 amino acids. In germline, CDR1 is SEHNR, CDR2 FQNEAQ (reference sequence). The ends were cut back, 1 base at V and 6 bases at J, with 12 bases in the middle. In nucleotides, the CDR3 is TGTGCCAGCAGCTTAGATGGGGGAAGTGCTGAAGCTTTCTTT. It translates to CASSLDGGSAEAFF.

This clonotype was found a few times. The V gene is TRBV5-6, the J gene TRBJ2-1; unclear D gene. This CDR3 has 13 amino acids. Looked up from germline, CDR1 is SGHDT and CDR2 is YYEEEE. V was shortened by 0 bases and J by 6 bases, with 7 bases between the two germline ends. The CDR3 DNA sequence: TGTGCCAGCAGCTTGGCCGTCTTCAATGAGCAGTTCTTC. This encodes CASSLAVFNEQFF.

The chain is built from TRBV12-3 or TRBV12-4 and TRBJ2-1; D perhaps matches TRBD2 (6 bases). CDR3 length equals 13 residues. V lost 4 bases, J lost 7 bases, and 11 bases lay in between. The CDR3 here is CASSWTIKNEQFF. The CDR3 coding sequence is TGTGCCAGCAGTTGGACTATTAAAAATGAGCAGTTCTTC.

The CDR3 DNA reads TGTGCCAGCAGCTGGGGGTTAGGGGAGGGCGGCAATGAGCAGTTCTTC. Amino acid sequence: CASSWGLGEGGNEQFF. The chain is built from TRBV6-1 and TRBJ2-1; 7 nucleotides match TRBD2. Germline CDR1 MNHNS, CDR2 SASEGT. After removal of 6 bases from V and 6 bases from J, the junction contained 14 bases not matched to a gene. CDR3 length equals 16 residues.

This clonotype has a handful of counts. This CDR3 reads CASSQEKRETYEQYF. As DNA, the CDR3 is TGCGCCAGCAGCCAAGAGAAGCGGGAGACCTACGAGCAGTACTTC. The J gene is TRBJ2-7, the V gene TRBV4-1; 8 bases agree with TRBD2. Germline V CDR1 and CDR2: MGHRA, YSYEKL. The CDR3 runs 15 residues. V shed 0 bases and J 2 bases; nucleotides not matched to a gene: 3.

There are a few counts of this clonotype. V gene TRBV12-3 or TRBV12-4 combines with J gene TRBJ1-1; D is ambiguous. The V and J ends lost 6 bases and 11 bases respectively, with 16 bases between them. CDR3 length: 12 residues. CDR3 region: CASRFMAQSAFF. The CDR3 DNA reads as TGTGCCAGCAGATTCATGGCTCAGAGCGCTTTCTTT.

This clonotype was recorded a few times. The V and J genes are TRBV29-1 and TRBJ2-7; 7 bases match TRBD1. Trimming removed 4 bases from V and 1 base from J; junction bases left unmatched: 1. CDR1 is SQVTM and CDR2 is ANQGSEA in the germline V gene. CDR3 length: 12 residues. CDR3 sequence (DNA): TGCAGCGTTGGACAGGGATCCTACGAGCAGTACTTC. The encoded protein is CSVGQGSYEQYF.

The chain recombines TRBV20-1 with TRBJ2-1; 10 nucleotides line up with TRBD2. Germline trimming cut 2 bases from V and 7 bases from J; bases unmatched to any gene: 8. The CDR3 totals 15 residues. Germline loops: CDR1 DFQATT, CDR2 SNEGSKA (reference sequence). Written as DNA, the CDR3 is TGCAGTGCTAGAAGTACTAGCGGGACTTGGAATGAGCAGTTCTTC. It encodes CSARSTSGTWNEQFF.

This clonotype turned up a few times. The chain couples TRBV19 to TRBJ2-7; a weak D match, TRBD2 (5 bases). Germline V gene data show CDR1 as LNHDA and CDR2 as SQIVND (reference sequence). Trimming shortened V by 0 bases and J by 5 bases, and 17 bases separated the two germline ends. This CDR3 contains 16 residues. CDR3 region: CASSIDLWALEDEQYF. The CDR3 DNA is TGTGCCAGTAGTATAGATCTATGGGCCCTGGAGGACGAGCAGTACTTC.

This clonotype was seen a handful of times. The chain joins TRBV27 to TRBJ1-1; tentative D call: TRBD1 (6 bases). Per the germline V gene, CDR1 is MNHEY and CDR2 is SMNVEV (reference sequence). The CDR3 extends over 11 amino acids. V was pared by 4 bases and J by 10 bases, with 10 bases between. In DNA form, the CDR3 reads TGTGCCAGCAGTTACGCAGGGGTAGCTTTCTTT. Its translation is CASSYAGVAFF.

This clonotype appeared a few times. This sequence joins TRBV9 and TRBJ1-2; D is undetermined. The V gene lost 3 bases and the J gene lost 7 bases, with 13 bases spanning the gap. CDR1 and CDR2 from the germline V gene are SGDLS and YYNGEE. This CDR3 region has 13 residues. This CDR3 is CASSAGTERGYTF. Here the CDR3 DNA reads TGTGCCAGCAGCGCCGGAACGGAACGTGGCTACACCTTC. Drawing the rest from reference TRBV9 and TRBJ1-2, the complete variable domain is DSGVTQTPKHLITATGQRVTLRCSPRSGDLSVYWYQQSLDQGLQFLIQYYNGEERAKGNILERFSAQQFPDLHSELNLSSLELGDSALYFCASSAGTERGYTFGSGTRLTVV.

V is TRBV4-1 and J is TRBJ2-7; the match to TRBD2 covers 13 bases. Per germline, CDR1 MGHRA and CDR2 YSYEKL. This CDR3 has 16 amino acids. With 3 bases clipped from V and 6 bases from J, the junction kept 8 bases outside the gene matches. This chain's CDR3 is CASSHPLLAGGSEQYF. DNA for the CDR3: TGCGCCAGCAGCCACCCCCTACTAGCGGGGGGGAGCGAGCAGTACTTC.

This clonotype was seen more than once but under ten times. The chain joins TRBV6-4 to TRBJ2-1, with TRBD1 identical over 10 bases. This CDR3 is 16 amino acids long. Germline CDR1 reads MRHNA; CDR2 reads SNTAGT. Losses at the gene ends were 3 bases for V and 7 bases for J; bases not matched to a gene: 9. CDR3 in amino acids: CASSELEGQGFNEQFF. The CDR3 nucleotides read TGTGCCAGCAGTGAGCTGGAGGGACAGGGGTTTAATGAGCAGTTCTTC.

This clonotype appeared a few times. CDR3 region: CASSLVIGNYGYTF. CDR3 coding DNA: TGCGCCAGCAGCTTGGTGATAGGGAACTATGGCTACACCTTC. This chain links TRBV5-1 with TRBJ1-2; D uncertain. V was pared by 0 bases and J by 2 bases, with 8 bases between. The CDR3 is 14 amino acids. The V gene's germline CDR1 is SGHRS and CDR2 YFSETQ.

The chain joins TRBV12-3 or TRBV12-4 to TRBJ2-7, with 8 bases identical to TRBD2. The CDR3 contains 15 residues. V dropped 5 bases and J dropped 7; count of bases not matched to a gene: 13. The DNA for the CDR3 is TGTGCCAGCAGTCCGGTGCCAGCGGGAGCGGGGGAGCAGTACTTC. It yields the protein CASSPVPAGAGEQYF.

CDR3 protein: CASSLWGQRDTQYF. The CDR3, as DNA: TGTGCCAGCAGTTTATGGGGGCAGAGGGATACGCAGTATTTT. The V gene is TRBV27, the J gene TRBJ2-3; D possibly corresponds to TRBD1 (6 bases). The CDR3 sequence is 14 residues long. CDR1 is MNHEY and CDR2 is SMNVEV in the germline V gene (reference sequence). V shed 1 base and J shed 6 bases, with 11 bases lying between them.

This clonotype has more than one count but fewer than ten. The V gene is TRBV4-1, the J gene TRBJ2-1; the match to TRBD2 covers 9 bases. J was trimmed by 8 bases and V by 1 base; bases with no gene match: 9. The CDR3 sequence is 16 residues long. Germline assignment: CDR1 MGHRA and CDR2 YSYEKL. CDR3: CASSQAAGGPIYEQFF. Written as DNA, the CDR3 is TGCGCCAGCAGCCAAGCAGCGGGGGGCCCTATTTATGAGCAGTTCTTC.

This clonotype was seen ten or more times. J is TRBJ2-2 and V is TRBV2, with 9 bases aligning to TRBD1. Unmatched junction bases numbered 6, after V lost 9 bases and J lost 1 base. The V gene's germline CDR1 is SNHLY and CDR2 FYNNEI. The CDR3 runs to 15 residues. Here the CDR3 reads CARSPGQGNTGELFF. Written as DNA, the CDR3 is TGTGCCAGATCCCCGGGACAGGGGAACACCGGGGAGCTGTTTTTT.

This clonotype was counted only a few times. This rearrangement joins TRBV3-1 to TRBJ1-5; D is uncertain. The CDR3 spans 17 residues. The V and J ends lost 0 bases and 2 bases respectively, with 14 bases between them. Germline V CDR1 and CDR2: LGHDT, YNNKEL (reference sequence). The CDR3 DNA sequence: TGTGCCAGCAGCCAAGATCGGAATCCCTTGGGCAATCAGCCCCAGCATTTT. It translates to CASSQDRNPLGNQPQHF.

This clonotype was seen a handful of times. This chain links TRBV20-1 with TRBJ2-1; a possible D gene is TRBD1 (6 bases). V was trimmed by 5 bases and J by 7 bases, leaving 15 bases between them. The CDR3 spans 13 residues. Looked up from germline, CDR1 is DFQATT and CDR2 is SNEGSKA (reference sequence). In DNA form, the CDR3 reads TGCAGTGCTCCCCCCGACAGGTGGAATGAGCAGTTCTTC. It is translated as CSAPPDRWNEQFF.